The 29 T cell receptor beta chains listed next were all sequenced from one sample in a study of glioma-infiltrating T cells after dendritic cell vaccination. The method was immunoSEQ multiplex PCR; TCRdb's version includes in-frame clones alone and lacks a portion of them. The sample contains 65,000 or so clones, around 86% of which appear only once. The time point: after dendritic cell vaccination, including at tumor progression/relapse. Sequences were derived from blood, sampled after dendritic cell vaccination. Receptors originate from a human donor with glioblastoma.

The rearrangement uses TRBV7-8 and TRBJ2-3; TRBD1 agrees at 8 bases. This CDR3 has 18 amino acids. CDR1 and CDR2 (germline): SGHVS, FQNEAQ. V lost 4 bases and J lost 0; bases outside the gene matches: 12. The CDR3 is CASSSKSTTGASTDTQYF. CDR3 bases: TGTGCCAGCAGCTCGAAAAGCACGACAGGGGCGAGCACAGATACGCAGTATTTT.

In its sample, this clone was seen once. This chain links TRBV4-2 with TRBJ2-7, with D possibly matching TRBD1 (5 bases). The CDR3 runs 16 residues. Trimming removed 0 bases at V and 0 bases at J, with 12 bases between. Germline loops: CDR1 LGHNA, CDR2 YNFKEQ. CDR3 DNA sequence: TGTGCCAGCAGCCAAGACAGGGCTTCGAGCTCCTACGAGCAGTACTTC. Amino acids: CASSQDRASSSYEQYF.

This chain links TRBV5-1 with TRBJ2-5, with 9 bases that match TRBD1. The CDR3 sequence is 15 residues long. The germline CDR1 and CDR2 sequences are SGHRS and YFSETQ. Unmatched junction bases numbered 4, after V lost 0 bases and J lost 4 bases. The CDR3 DNA reads TGCGCCAGCAGCTTGGGGGACAGGGTAGGAGAGACCCAGTACTTC. Its protein is CASSLGDRVGETQYF.

V gene TRBV7-2 combines with J gene TRBJ1-1, with 9 bases identical to TRBD1. Germline CDR1 reads SGHTA; CDR2 reads FQGNSA. The CDR3 is 15 residues long. The ends lost 5 bases at V and 5 bases at J; junction bases unmatched: 9. As DNA, the CDR3 is TGTGCCAGCAGCCCGCGGACAGGGGCGAGAACTGAAGCTTTCTTT. Translating it yields CASSPRTGARTEAFF.

The chain recombines TRBV6-5 with TRBJ1-2; 8 bases fit TRBD1. V gave up 6 bases and J gave up 7 bases; unmatched junction bases: 4. Germline loops: CDR1 MNHEY, CDR2 SVGAGI. This CDR3 has 12 amino acids. The CDR3 sequence: CASSPTGAGYTF. DNA of the CDR3: TGTGCCAGCAGCCCGACAGGGGCTGGCTACACCTTC.

The sample holds one count of this clone. The J gene is TRBJ2-5, the V gene TRBV30; 10 bases agree with TRBD2. CDR1 and CDR2 from the germline V gene are GTSNPN and SVGIG (reference sequence). The V gene end was trimmed by 0 bases and the J gene end by 5 bases; junction bases not matched to a gene: 6. The CDR3 is 15 residues long. CDR3 sequence: CAWSVASGSRETQYF. The DNA for the CDR3 is TGTGCCTGGAGTGTAGCTAGCGGGAGTAGGGAGACCCAGTACTTC. The full variable domain, rest sourced from reference TRBV30 and TRBJ2-5, is SQTIHQWPATLVQPVGSPLSLECTVEGTSNPNLYWYRQAAGRGLQLLFYSVGIGQISSEVPQNLSASRPQDRQFILSSKKLLLSDSGFYLCAWSVASGSRETQYFGPGTRLLVL.

The rearrangement joins TRBV19 to TRBJ1-2; TRBD1 matches 8 bases. Germline trimming cut 3 bases from V and 1 base from J; bases unmatched to any gene: 13. This CDR3 has 18 residues. The germline CDR1 and CDR2 sequences are LNHDA and SQIVND (reference sequence). This CDR3 is CASSISSGGAGRNYGYTF. CDR3 bases: TGTGCCAGTAGTATTTCCTCAGGGGGCGCCGGCCGTAACTATGGCTACACCTTC.

The J gene is TRBJ2-7, the V gene TRBV6-5; 11 bases are a match to TRBD1. The CDR3 totals 15 residues. Germline CDR1 MNHEY, CDR2 SVGAGI. V lost 5 bases and J lost 6; bases outside the gene matches: 9. CDR3: CASSNRRGTGGEQYF. The CDR3 DNA follows: TGTGCCAGCAGTAACCGACGCGGGACAGGGGGCGAGCAGTACTTC.

This sequence joins TRBV5-1 and TRBJ1-1; no clear D. This CDR3 has 16 amino acids. The germline gives CDR1 SGHRS, CDR2 YFSETQ. The V end was cut by 6 bases, the J end by 0 bases, with 18 bases between. CDR3 in amino acids: CASIPGPSGLNTEAFF. In nucleotides, the CDR3 is TGCGCCAGCATCCCTGGACCTTCGGGGTTGAACACTGAAGCTTTCTTT. Drawing the rest from reference TRBV5-1 and TRBJ1-1, the complete variable domain is KAGVTQTPRYLIKTRGQQVTLSCSPISGHRSVSWYQQTPGQGLQFLFEYFSETQRNKGNFPGRFSGRQFSNSRSEMNVSTLELGDSALYLCASIPGPSGLNTEAFFGQGTRLTVV.

This clone is a singleton in its sample. The CDR3 DNA follows: TGTGCCAGCAGTGTCAGGGGACCCCCTACCGGGGAGCTGTTTTTT. Translation: CASSVRGPPTGELFF. V usage is TRBV6-1 and J usage is TRBJ2-2; D may be TRBD1 (6 bases). The V and J ends lost 4 bases and 5 bases respectively, with 14 bases between them. CDR1 is MNHNS and CDR2 is SASEGT in the germline V gene. CDR3 length: 15 amino acids.

The rearrangement uses TRBV11-2 and TRBJ2-7; 10 nucleotides line up with TRBD2. Germline V gives CDR1 SGHAT, CDR2 FQNNGV. The trim removed 4 bases at V and 4 bases at J, leaving 4 bases unmatched. The CDR3 is 14 amino acids. CDR3 sequence: CASSYSGGAYEQYF. The CDR3 region has the DNA TGTGCCAGCAGCTACAGCGGGGGGGCGTACGAGCAGTACTTC. Combining the CDR3 with reference TRBV11-2 and TRBJ2-7 gives the whole variable domain EAGVAQSPRYKIIEKRQSVAFWCNPISGHATLYWYQQILGQGPKLLIQFQNNGVVDDSQLPKDRFSAERLKGVDSTLKIQPAKLEDSAVYLCASSYSGGAYEQYFGPGTRLTVT.

This chain connects TRBV5-1 to TRBJ2-1, with TRBD1 identical over 9 bases. V lost 6 bases and J lost 5; bases outside the gene matches: 9. Germline V gives CDR1 SGHRS, CDR2 YFSETQ. The CDR3 sequence is 15 residues long. CDR3 nucleotides: TGCGCCAGCACCTACGGGACAGGGAGTAACAATGAGCAGTTCTTC. It encodes CASTYGTGSNNEQFF. The complete variable domain, with remaining parts taken from reference TRBV5-1 and TRBJ2-1, reads KAGVTQTPRYLIKTRGQQVTLSCSPISGHRSVSWYQQTPGQGLQFLFEYFSETQRNKGNFPGRFSGRQFSNSRSEMNVSTLELGDSALYLCASTYGTGSNNEQFFGPGTRLTVL.

V gene TRBV25-1 combines with J gene TRBJ1-1, with 7 bases that match TRBD1. Trimming at V came to 5 bases and at J to 0 bases, leaving 6 bases not matched to a gene. Germline V CDR1 and CDR2: MGHDK, SYGVNS. This CDR3 has 15 residues. CDR3 coding DNA: TGTGCCAGCAGTCCGCCGGGACAGATGAACACTGAAGCTTTCTTT. Its translation is CASSPPGQMNTEAFF.

The J gene is TRBJ1-2, the V gene TRBV7-9; 7 positions agree with TRBD1. CDR3 size: 14 residues. The germline V gene has CDR1 SEHNR and CDR2 FQNEAQ (reference sequence). The V gene end was trimmed by 5 bases and the J gene end by 6 bases; junction bases not matched to a gene: 9. CDR3 nucleotide sequence: TGTGCCAGCAGCCCCAGGACAGGACAGCATGGCTACACCTTC. As protein: CASSPRTGQHGYTF.

This sequence joins TRBV18 and TRBJ1-4; maybe TRBD1 (6 bases). CDR3 length equals 16 residues. V was pared by 3 bases and J by 1 base, with 12 bases between. The germline CDR1 and CDR2 sequences are KGHSH and LQKENI. The CDR3 nucleotides are TGTGCCAGCTCACCTCAGGGGAAGCGAACTAATGAAAAACTGTTTTTT. Protein product: CASSPQGKRTNEKLFF.

This clone was picked up a small number of times. The rearrangement joins TRBV4-3 to TRBJ1-6; 7 bases match TRBD1. The CDR3 is 16 amino acids. With V trimmed by 8 bases and J by 8 bases, 15 bases remained unmatched. In germline, CDR1 is LGHNA, CDR2 YSLEER. The CDR3 loop reads CASRSGGDLTHSPLHF. DNA of the CDR3: TGCGCCAGCCGATCAGGGGGAGATTTAACCCATTCACCCCTCCACTTT.

The rearrangement joins TRBV18 to TRBJ1-1; 9 bases are shared with TRBD1. Germline trimming cut 3 bases from V and 3 bases from J; bases unmatched to any gene: 2. Germline V CDR1 and CDR2: KGHSH, LQKENI. This CDR3 spans 14 amino acids. CDR3 sequence: CASSPHRGHTEAFF. CDR3 in DNA: TGTGCCAGCTCACCGCACAGGGGGCACACTGAAGCTTTCTTT.

V is TRBV10-2 and J is TRBJ1-2; possibly TRBD1 for D (6 bases). The germline V gene has CDR1 WSHSY and CDR2 SAAADI. The length of the CDR3 is 15 residues. V was shortened by 5 bases and J by 4 bases, with 17 bases between the two germline ends. The CDR3 sequence: CASSSDSTSFYGYTF. The CDR3 nucleotides are TGCGCCAGCAGTTCGGACAGCACAAGTTTCTATGGCTACACCTTC.

J is TRBJ2-1 and V is TRBV7-2, with 13 bases that match TRBD2. The CDR3 spans 17 residues. Germline CDR1 is SGHTA and CDR2 is FQGNSA. Losses at the gene ends were 2 bases for V and 8 bases for J; bases not matched to a gene: 9. The DNA for the CDR3 is TGTGCCAGCAGCTTAAAGACGGGACTAGCGGGACGCGATGAGCAGTTCTTC. Its translation: CASSLKTGLAGRDEQFF.

This chain uses TRBV7-2 with TRBJ1-1, with TRBD1 matching over 7 bases. Germline V gene data show CDR1 as SGHTA and CDR2 as FQGNSA. Trimming removed 6 bases from V and 7 bases from J; junction bases left unmatched: 11. The CDR3 is 14 residues long. CDR3 DNA: TGTGCCAGCAGGGCAGGAGACAGGGTTAATGAAGCTTTCTTT. Its translation is CASRAGDRVNEAFF.

This clone came up once. This chain connects TRBV10-3 to TRBJ2-7; 10 nucleotides agree with TRBD1. The junction had 8 bases not matched to a gene; V was cut back by 7 bases and J by 5 bases. The CDR3 contains 14 residues. Germline CDR1 and CDR2: ENHRY and SYGVKD. CDR3 region: CAINRDRGNDEQYF. The CDR3, as DNA: TGTGCCATCAACCGGGACAGGGGAAACGACGAGCAGTACTTC.

This sequence joins TRBV30 and TRBJ1-1; D not resolved. V was cut by 0 bases and J by 7 bases, with 6 bases left in between. In germline, CDR1 is GTSNPN, CDR2 SVGIG (reference sequence). CDR3 size: 11 residues. The CDR3 reads CAWSVLDEAFF. The CDR3 nucleotides read TGTGCCTGGAGTGTACTCGATGAAGCTTTCTTT.

The V gene is TRBV5-4, the J gene TRBJ1-2; a possible D gene is TRBD1 (6 bases). V was clipped by 0 bases and J by 5 bases, with 11 bases between them. The CDR3 is made up of 14 amino acids. Looked up from germline, CDR1 is SGHNT and CDR2 is YYREEE (reference sequence). The CDR3 DNA reads TGTGCCAGCAGCTTGGGTCAGGGGCAGTATGGCTACACCTTC. Amino acids: CASSLGQGQYGYTF.

The chain combines TRBV7-3 with TRBJ1-1, with 7 bases matching TRBD1. From germline, CDR1 is SGHTA and CDR2 FQGTGA. This CDR3 contains 14 residues. The V gene end was trimmed by 9 bases and the J gene end by 0 bases; junction bases not matched to a gene: 7. The CDR3 coding sequence is TGTGCCAGTGGAGACAGGGCGATGAACACTGAAGCTTTCTTT. It specifies CASGDRAMNTEAFF. The complete variable domain, with remaining parts taken from reference TRBV7-3 and TRBJ1-1, reads GAGVSQTPSNKVTEKGKYVELRCDPISGHTALYWYRQSLGQGPEFLIYFQGTGAADDSGLPNDRFFAVRPEGSVSTLKIQRTERGDSAVYLCASGDRAMNTEAFFGQGTRLTVV.

The chain links TRBV15 to TRBJ2-7, with 7 bases identical to TRBD1. The germline V gene encodes CDR1 LNHNV and CDR2 YYDKDF (reference sequence). The CDR3 totals 13 residues. Losses at the gene ends were 11 bases for V and 2 bases for J; bases not matched to a gene: 9. The CDR3 coding sequence is TGTGCCTCACGAACCGGGACAGCCTACGAGCAGTACTTC. Translation: CASRTGTAYEQYF.

The chain links TRBV6-6 to TRBJ1-1; perhaps TRBD1 as D (5 bases). V was trimmed by 5 bases and J by 6 bases, leaving 13 bases between them. Per germline, CDR1 MNHNY and CDR2 SVGAGI (reference sequence). There are 13 residues in the CDR3. The CDR3 region is CASSRTGGSEAFF. CDR3 coding DNA: TGTGCCAGCAGTCGCACTGGGGGGTCTGAAGCTTTCTTT.

This chain joins TRBV25-1 and TRBJ2-1, with a weak D call TRBD2 (6 bases). Germline CDR1 MGHDK, CDR2 SYGVNS. The length of the CDR3 is 15 residues. V lost 3 bases, J lost 6 bases, and 15 bases lay in between. Written as DNA, the CDR3 is TGTGCCAGCAGTGACTTAGCGGACCGCCCCAATGAGCAGTTCTTC. Protein product: CASSDLADRPNEQFF.

This chain links TRBV11-3 with TRBJ2-2; D is possibly TRBD2 (7 bases). In germline, CDR1 is SGHNT, CDR2 YENEEA. The CDR3 spans 16 residues. Trimming took 4 bases from V and 2 from J, leaving 14 bases between them. The CDR3 spells CASSSRGAPNTGELFF. The CDR3 coding sequence is TGTGCCAGCAGCTCACGGGGGGCTCCCAACACCGGGGAGCTGTTTTTT.

This chain links TRBV19 with TRBJ2-5, with 10 bases fitting TRBD1. CDR1 is LNHDA and CDR2 is SQIVND in the germline V gene (reference sequence). V shed 5 bases and J 2 bases; nucleotides not matched to a gene: 8. The CDR3 sequence is 16 residues long. CDR3 bases: TGTGCCAGTAGTCCCCCGGACAGGGGGGAACAAGAGACCCAGTACTTC. Encoded protein: CASSPPDRGEQETQYF.